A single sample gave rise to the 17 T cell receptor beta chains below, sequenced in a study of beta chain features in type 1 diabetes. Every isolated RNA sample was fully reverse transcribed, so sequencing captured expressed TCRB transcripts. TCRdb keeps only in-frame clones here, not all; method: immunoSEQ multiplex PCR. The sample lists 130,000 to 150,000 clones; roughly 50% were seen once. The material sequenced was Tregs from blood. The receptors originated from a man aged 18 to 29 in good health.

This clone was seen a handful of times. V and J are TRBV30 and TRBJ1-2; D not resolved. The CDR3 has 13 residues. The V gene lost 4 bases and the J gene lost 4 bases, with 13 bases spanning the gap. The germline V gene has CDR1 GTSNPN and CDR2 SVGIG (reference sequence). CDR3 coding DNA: TGTGCCTGGACCTCGAGGGCCAGCTATGGCTACACCTTC. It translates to CAWTSRASYGYTF.

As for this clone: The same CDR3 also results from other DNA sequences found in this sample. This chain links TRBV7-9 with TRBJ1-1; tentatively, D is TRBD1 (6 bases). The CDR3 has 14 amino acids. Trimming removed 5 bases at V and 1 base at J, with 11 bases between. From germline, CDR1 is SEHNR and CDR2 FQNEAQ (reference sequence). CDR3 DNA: TGTGCCAGCAGCCAACAGGGAGAGAACACTGAAGCTTTCTTT. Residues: CASSQQGENTEAFF.

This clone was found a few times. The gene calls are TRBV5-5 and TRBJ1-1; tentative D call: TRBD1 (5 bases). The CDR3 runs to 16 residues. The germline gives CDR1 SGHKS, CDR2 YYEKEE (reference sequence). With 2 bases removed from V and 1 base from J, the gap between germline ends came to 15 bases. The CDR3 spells CASSFRMTRENTEAFF. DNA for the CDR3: TGTGCCAGCAGCTTCCGTATGACCAGGGAGAACACTGAAGCTTTCTTT.

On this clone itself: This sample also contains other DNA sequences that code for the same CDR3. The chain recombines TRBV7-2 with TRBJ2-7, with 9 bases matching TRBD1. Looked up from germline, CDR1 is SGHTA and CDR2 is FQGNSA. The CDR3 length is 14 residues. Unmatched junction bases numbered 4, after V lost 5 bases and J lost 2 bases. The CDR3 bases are TGTGCCAGCAGCAGCGGACAGGGGACCTACGAGCAGTACTTC. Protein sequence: CASSSGQGTYEQYF.

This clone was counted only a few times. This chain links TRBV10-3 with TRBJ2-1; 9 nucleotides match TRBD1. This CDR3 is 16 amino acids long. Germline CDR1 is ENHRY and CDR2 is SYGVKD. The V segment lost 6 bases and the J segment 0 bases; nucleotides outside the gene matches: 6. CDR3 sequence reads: CAIRMTGGSSYNEQFF. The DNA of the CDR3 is TGTGCCATCAGGATGACAGGGGGAAGCTCCTACAATGAGCAGTTCTTC.

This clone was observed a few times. The CDR3 protein is CASSQEARQQSYNEQFF. CDR3 in DNA: TGCGCCAGCAGCCAAGAAGCAAGACAGCAATCCTACAATGAGCAGTTCTTC. V gene TRBV4-1 combines with J gene TRBJ2-1, with D perhaps matching TRBD1 (5 bases). Germline V CDR1 and CDR2: MGHRA, YSYEKL. V dropped 0 bases and J dropped 1 base, with 13 bases sitting between them. The CDR3 loop spans 17 amino acids.

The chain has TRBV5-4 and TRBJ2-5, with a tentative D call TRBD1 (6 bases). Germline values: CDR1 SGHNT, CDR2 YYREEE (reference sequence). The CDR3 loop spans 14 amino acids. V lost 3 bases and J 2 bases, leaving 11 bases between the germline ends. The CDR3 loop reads CASSSRQEQETQYF. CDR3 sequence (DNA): TGTGCCAGCAGCTCCCGACAGGAACAAGAGACCCAGTACTTC. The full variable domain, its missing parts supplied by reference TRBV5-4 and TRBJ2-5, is ETGVTQSPTHLIKTRGQQVTLRCSSQSGHNTVSWYQQALGQGPQFIFQYYREEENGRGNFPPRFSGLQFPNYSSELNVNALELDDSALYLCASSSRQEQETQYFGPGTRLLVL.

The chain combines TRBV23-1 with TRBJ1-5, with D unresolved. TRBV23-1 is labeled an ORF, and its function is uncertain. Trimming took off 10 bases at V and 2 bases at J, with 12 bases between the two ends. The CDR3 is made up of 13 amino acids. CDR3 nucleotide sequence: TGCGCCACACCCCCGCCGGGCAATCAGCCCCAGCATTTT. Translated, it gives CATPPPGNQPQHF.

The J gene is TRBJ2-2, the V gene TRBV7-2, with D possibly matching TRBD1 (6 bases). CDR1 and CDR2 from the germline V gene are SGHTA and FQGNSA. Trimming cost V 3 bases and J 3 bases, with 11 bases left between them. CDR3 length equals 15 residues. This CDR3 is CASSFTGFYTGELFF. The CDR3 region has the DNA TGTGCCAGCAGCTTTACAGGGTTTTACACCGGGGAGCTGTTTTTT.

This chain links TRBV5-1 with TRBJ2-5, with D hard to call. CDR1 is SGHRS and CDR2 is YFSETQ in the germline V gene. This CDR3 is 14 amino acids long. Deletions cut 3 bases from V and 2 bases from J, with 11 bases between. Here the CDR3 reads CASSSLGVQETQYF. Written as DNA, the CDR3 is TGCGCCAGCAGCTCCCTTGGAGTACAAGAGACCCAGTACTTC.

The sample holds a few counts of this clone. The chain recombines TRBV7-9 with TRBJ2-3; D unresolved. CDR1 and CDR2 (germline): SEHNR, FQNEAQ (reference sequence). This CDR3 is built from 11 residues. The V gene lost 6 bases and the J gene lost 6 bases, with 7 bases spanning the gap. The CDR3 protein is CASSVRDTQYF. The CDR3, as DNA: TGTGCCAGCAGTGTTCGGGATACGCAGTATTTT. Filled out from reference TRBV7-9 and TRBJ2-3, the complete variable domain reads DTGVSQNPRHKITKRGQNVTFRCDPISEHNRLYWYRQTLGQGPEFLTYFQNEAQLEKSRLLSDRFSAERPKGSFSTLEIQRTEQGDSAMYLCASSVRDTQYFGPGTRLTVL.

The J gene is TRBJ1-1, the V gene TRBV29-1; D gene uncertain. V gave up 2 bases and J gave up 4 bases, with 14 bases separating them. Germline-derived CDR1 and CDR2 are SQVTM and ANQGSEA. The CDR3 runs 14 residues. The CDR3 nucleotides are TGCAGCGTTGAATCCCACCCCCGGGGCACTGAAGCTTTCTTT. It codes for CSVESHPRGTEAFF.

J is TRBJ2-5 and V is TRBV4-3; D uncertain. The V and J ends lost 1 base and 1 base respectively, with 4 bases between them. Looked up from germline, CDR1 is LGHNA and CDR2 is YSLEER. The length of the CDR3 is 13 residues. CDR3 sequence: CASSQGSQETQYF. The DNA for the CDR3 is TGCGCCAGCAGCCAAGGCAGCCAAGAGACCCAGTACTTC.

CDR3 region: CASSLWGHTVETQYF. The CDR3 nucleotides are TGTGCCAGCAGTTTATGGGGGCATACCGTCGAGACCCAGTACTTC. The chain has TRBV28 and TRBJ2-5; maybe TRBD1 (5 bases). The length of the CDR3 is 15 residues. Trimming took off 0 bases at V and 5 bases at J, with 13 bases between the two ends. Per germline, CDR1 MDHEN and CDR2 SYDVKM. Filled out from reference TRBV28 and TRBJ2-5, the complete variable domain reads DVKVTQSSRYLVKRTGEKVFLECVQDMDHENMFWYRQDPGLGLRLIYFSYDVKMKEKGDIPEGYSVSREKKERFSLILESASTNQTSMYLCASSLWGHTVETQYFGPGTRLLVL.

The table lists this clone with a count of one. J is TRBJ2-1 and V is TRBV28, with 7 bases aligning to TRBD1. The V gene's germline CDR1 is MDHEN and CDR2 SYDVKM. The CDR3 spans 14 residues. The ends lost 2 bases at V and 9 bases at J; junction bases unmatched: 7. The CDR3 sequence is CASSLLQGQGEQFF. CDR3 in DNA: TGTGCCAGCAGTTTACTACAGGGGCAGGGTGAGCAGTTCTTC.

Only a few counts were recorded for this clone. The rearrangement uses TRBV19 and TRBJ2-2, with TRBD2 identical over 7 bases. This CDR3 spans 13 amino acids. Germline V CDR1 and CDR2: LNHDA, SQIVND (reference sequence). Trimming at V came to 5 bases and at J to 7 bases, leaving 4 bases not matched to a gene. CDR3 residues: CASSQRDYGELFF. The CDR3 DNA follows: TGTGCCAGTAGTCAGCGGGATTACGGGGAGCTGTTTTTT. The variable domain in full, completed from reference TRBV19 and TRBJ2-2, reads DGGITQSPKYLFRKEGQNVTLSCEQNLNHDAMYWYRQDPGQGLRLIYYSQIVNDFQKGDIAEGYSVSREKKESFPLTVTSAQKNPTAFYLCASSQRDYGELFFGEGSRLTVL.

CDR3: CASSVAPGSSGNTIYF. CDR3 sequence (DNA): TGTGCCAGCAGCGTAGCCCCGGGGAGCTCTGGAAACACCATATATTTT. The chain has TRBV9 and TRBJ1-3, with D uncertain. V lost 0 bases and J 0 bases, leaving 10 bases between the germline ends. CDR1 and CDR2 (germline): SGDLS, YYNGEE. The CDR3 has 16 residues.